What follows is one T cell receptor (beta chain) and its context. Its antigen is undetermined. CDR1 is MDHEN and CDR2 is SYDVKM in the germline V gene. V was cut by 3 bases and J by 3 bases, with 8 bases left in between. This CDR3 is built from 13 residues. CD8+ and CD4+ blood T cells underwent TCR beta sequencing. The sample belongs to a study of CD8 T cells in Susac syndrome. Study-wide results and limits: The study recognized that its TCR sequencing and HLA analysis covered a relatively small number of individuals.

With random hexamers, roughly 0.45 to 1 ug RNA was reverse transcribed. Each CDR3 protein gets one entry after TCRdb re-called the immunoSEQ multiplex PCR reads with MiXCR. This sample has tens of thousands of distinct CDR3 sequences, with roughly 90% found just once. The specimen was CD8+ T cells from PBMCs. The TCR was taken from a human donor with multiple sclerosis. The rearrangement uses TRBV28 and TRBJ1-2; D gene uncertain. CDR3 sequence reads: CASSFIQDYGYTF. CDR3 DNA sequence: TGTGCCAGCAGTTTTATCCAGGACTATGGCTACACCTTC.